This is a list of T cell receptor beta chains from one sample in a study of T-cell memory formation after mild COVID-19. TCRdb independently ran MiXCR on the 5' RACE reads; one entry per CDR3 protein. The sample lists under 550,000 distinct CDR3 sequences; around a sixth were seen once. The sequenced sample was PBMCs or a T cell subset sorted from them (not recorded which). All receptors derive from an adult woman who had mild COVID-19 (a few samples of this study predate the infection). Cell type and time point are not known. Both conserved end residues are trimmed from each CDR3. Size tells how often a clone was seen (once, few, many) or the class of an expanded clone, and some rows leave it out.

>TRBJ2-2|TRBV5-1|-
ASSLTTQRQGTGELF
>TRBJ1-1|TRBV3-1|-
ASSQGRVYTEAF
>TRBJ1-2|TRBV25-1|few
ASTKGGEVGYT
>TRBJ2-3|TRBV6-2/TRBV6-3|-
ASSYARGNTQY
>TRBJ1-2|TRBV7-6|-
ASSIPGVPGGYT
>TRBJ2-3|TRBV11-2|few
ASSLTRNTDTQY
>TRBJ2-4|TRBV20-1|few
SARDRSPNGAKNIQY
>TRBJ2-1|TRBV29-1|many
SVVGTGDEQF
>TRBJ2-2|TRBV20-1|-
SARVKVRGNTGELF
>TRBJ2-5|TRBV24-1|-
ATSAPGQPTQY
>TRBJ2-3|TRBV4-1|-
ASSHSGTDTQY
>TRBJ2-5|TRBV19|-
ASSRRGEETQY
>TRBJ2-1|TRBV7-9|few
ASSLGVLRGGSHNEQF
>TRBJ1-3|TRBV3-1|-
ASSEGFTGNTIY
>TRBJ1-1|TRBV20-1|-
SAPSRDRGEEAF
>TRBJ2-5|TRBV6-2/TRBV6-3|few
ASKGTGQETQY
>TRBJ2-5|TRBV3-1|few
ASSSGQWTHQETQY
>TRBJ2-7|TRBV7-2|few
ASSSYAGLAYEQY
>TRBJ2-1|TRBV11-2|-
ASSTDRGRGQF
>TRBJ2-4|TRBV23-1|-
ASSQGTRNVGLAKNIQY
>TRBJ2-3|TRBV28|-
ASSSKFQIDTQY
>TRBJ2-2|TRBV9|few
ASSVLGANTGELF
>TRBJ2-5|TRBV5-1|-
ASRQTGTGGLETQY
>TRBJ2-2|TRBV24-1|-
ATSDSGGAGELF
>TRBJ1-1|TRBV9|few
ASSVGVDTEAF
>TRBJ1-2|TRBV6-1|-
ASSVGGSYGYT
>TRBJ2-1|TRBV9|-
ASSVDASGVPRINEQF
>TRBJ2-5|TRBV6-6|-
ASTDRGRETQY
>TRBJ1-2|TRBV2|-
ASSEVFGEGQIYGYT
>TRBJ2-7|TRBV5-1|-
ASSLGRKVSREGRYEQY
>TRBJ1-2|TRBV20-1|many
SARDTHRGDYGYT
>TRBJ2-4|TRBV2|-
ASSEWRELNIQY
>TRBJ2-7|TRBV2|-
ASSYTSGGHYEQY